This entry lists 22 T cell receptor beta chains sequenced from one sample in a study of shared T cell receptors in the human thymus. Sequencing used immunoSEQ multiplex PCR; TCRdb keeps in-frame clones, though not all of them. In the table there are 700,000 to 750,000 clones, 70% to 90% of which are singletons. These data were also reused for a study on human thymus T cells.

Sequenced sample: thymocytes. The receptors shown here come from a girl in the first two years of life with a congenital heart defect.

The rearrangement links TRBV7-3 to TRBJ2-3; TRBD2 agrees at 11 bases. The CDR3 consists of 17 residues. J gave up 1 base and V 5 bases, and 8 bases lay outside the gene matches. In germline, CDR1 is SGHTA, CDR2 FQGTGA. DNA of the CDR3: TGTGCCAGCAGCCTCAGGCCGACTAGCGGGGGCACAGATACGCAGTATTTT. Protein sequence: CASSLRPTSGGTDTQYF.

J is TRBJ1-2 and V is TRBV4-1; 8 bases fit TRBD1. V was pared by 4 bases and J by 5 bases, with 3 bases of the junction left unmatched. This CDR3 spans 13 amino acids. Germline V lookup: CDR1 MGHRA, CDR2 YSYEKL. DNA of the CDR3: TGCGCCAGCAGCCTGGGACAGGTATATGGCTACACCTTC. Protein product: CASSLGQVYGYTF.

The CDR3, as DNA: TGTGCCAGCAGTTATTCGACAGGGGACTACAATGAGCAGTTCTTC. It yields the protein CASSYSTGDYNEQFF. The V and J genes are TRBV6-5 and TRBJ2-1; 8 positions agree with TRBD1. The CDR3 covers 15 residues. Germline loops: CDR1 MNHEY, CDR2 SVGAGI. The trim removed 3 bases at V and 3 bases at J, leaving 4 bases unmatched.

The chain employs TRBV27 and TRBJ2-5; tentative D call: TRBD1 (5 bases). This CDR3 has 17 amino acids. Trimming shortened V by 6 bases and J by 1 base, and 21 bases separated the two germline ends. CDR1 and CDR2 from the germline V gene are MNHEY and SMNVEV (reference sequence). Written as DNA, the CDR3 is TGTGCCAGCAGGGAAGTATACAGGCTTTTCGGCCAAGAGACCCAGTACTTC. Protein: CASREVYRLFGQETQYF.

The chain recombines TRBV7-6 with TRBJ2-2; D is perhaps TRBD2 (5 bases). The V and J ends lost 5 bases and 4 bases respectively, with 5 bases between them. The CDR3 extends over 12 amino acids. Looked up from germline, CDR1 is SGHVS and CDR2 is FNYEAQ. Here the CDR3 DNA reads TGTGCCAGCAGCCGGGGCACCGGGGAGCTGTTTTTT. This translates into CASSRGTGELFF.

The genes are TRBV28 and TRBJ1-1, with D unresolved. The CDR3 is 16 amino acids. V was trimmed by 7 bases and J by 5 bases, leaving 23 bases between them. In germline, CDR1 is MDHEN, CDR2 SYDVKM. The CDR3 spells CASIPGIPERRTEAFF. The DNA of the CDR3 is TGTGCCAGCATCCCGGGCATTCCCGAACGGAGGACTGAAGCTTTCTTT.

The chain combines TRBV18 with TRBJ1-1, with TRBD1 matching over 10 bases. The CDR3 is made up of 14 amino acids. After removal of 3 bases from V and 4 bases from J, the junction contained 2 bases not matched to a gene. The germline gives CDR1 KGHSH, CDR2 LQKENI. For the CDR3, the DNA is TGTGCCAGCTCACCGGGACAGGGGCGCACTGAAGCTTTCTTT. This sequence encodes CASSPGQGRTEAFF.

The chain has TRBV4-1 and TRBJ2-1, with TRBD1 identical over 10 bases. This CDR3 spans 18 amino acids. V lost 4 bases, J lost 0 bases, and 9 bases stayed unmatched. The germline V gene encodes CDR1 MGHRA and CDR2 YSYEKL. As DNA, the CDR3 is TGCGCCAGCAGCCCTAAGGACAGGGGGTTCAGCTCCTACAATGAGCAGTTCTTC. It specifies CASSPKDRGFSSYNEQFF.

The V and J genes are TRBV7-2 and TRBJ1-6; 8 bases are a match to TRBD1. In germline, CDR1 is SGHTA, CDR2 FQGNSA. V shed 5 bases and J 9 bases; nucleotides not matched to a gene: 12. CDR3 length: 16 residues. DNA for the CDR3: TGTGCCAGCAGCGTCCCTTTCCTGGACAGGGCTTCACCCCTCCACTTT. As protein: CASSVPFLDRASPLHF. Drawing the rest from reference TRBV7-2 and TRBJ1-6, the complete variable domain is GAGVSQSPSNKVTEKGKDVELRCDPISGHTALYWYRQSLGQGLEFLIYFQGNSAPDKSGLPSDRFSAERTGGSVSTLTIQRTQQEDSAVYLCASSVPFLDRASPLHFGNGTRLTVT.

This chain joins TRBV7-9 and TRBJ2-5, with TRBD1 matching over 8 bases. J lost 5 bases, V lost 3 bases, and 5 bases had no gene match. The CDR3 spans 14 residues. Per germline, CDR1 SEHNR and CDR2 FQNEAQ (reference sequence). CDR3 nucleotide sequence: TGTGCCAGCAGCTTCCGAACAGGGGGGGAGACCCAGTACTTC. It specifies CASSFRTGGETQYF.

V usage is TRBV6-5 and J usage is TRBJ2-5; a possible D gene is TRBD1 (5 bases). The germline V gene has CDR1 MNHEY and CDR2 SVGAGI. The CDR3 contains 16 residues. With 5 bases removed from V and 5 bases from J, the gap between germline ends came to 21 bases. Here the CDR3 reads CASSHCPLSRVETQYF. In nucleotides, the CDR3 is TGTGCCAGCAGTCACTGTCCGCTAAGCAGGGTGGAGACCCAGTACTTC.

This clone came up once. The rearrangement links TRBV4-3 to TRBJ1-4; 8 bases agree with TRBD1. This CDR3 contains 15 residues. Germline trimming cut 1 base from V and 7 bases from J; bases unmatched to any gene: 5. From germline, CDR1 is LGHNA and CDR2 YSLEER. This chain's CDR3 is CASSQGQGRGEKLFF. The CDR3 region has the DNA TGCGCCAGCAGCCAAGGACAGGGGCGGGGTGAAAAACTGTTTTTT.

This clone was seen more than once but under ten times. The V gene is TRBV7-2, the J gene TRBJ1-3; D may be TRBD1 (5 bases). CDR1 is SGHTA, CDR2 FQGNSA, per germline. Between the trimmed V and J ends, which lost 2 bases and 0 bases, there was a span of 11 bases. The CDR3 has 16 amino acids. CDR3 in amino acids: CASSLFGANSGNTIYF. As DNA, the CDR3 is TGTGCCAGCAGCTTATTTGGGGCTAACTCTGGAAACACCATATATTTT.

The V gene is TRBV18, the J gene TRBJ2-1; 7 nucleotides line up with TRBD2. Trimming at V came to 4 bases and at J to 4 bases, leaving 10 bases not matched to a gene. The CDR3 contains 16 residues. Germline V lookup: CDR1 KGHSH, CDR2 LQKENI. CDR3 residues: CASSRPLIGGYNEQFF. CDR3 coding DNA: TGTGCCAGCTCACGCCCCCTGATCGGGGGGTACAATGAGCAGTTCTTC.

The sample holds a few counts of this clone. The chain has TRBV6-1 and TRBJ1-1; 12 bases agree with TRBD1. CDR1 is MNHNS, CDR2 SASEGT, per germline. With V trimmed by 0 bases and J by 0 bases, 8 bases remained unmatched. The CDR3 runs to 19 residues. The CDR3 loop reads CASSEAGGQGAPMNTEAFF. In nucleotides, the CDR3 is TGTGCCAGCAGTGAAGCGGGGGGACAGGGGGCTCCCATGAACACTGAAGCTTTCTTT.

This rearrangement joins TRBV6-1 to TRBJ1-1; 11 bases are a match to TRBD1. Germline V gene data show CDR1 as MNHNS and CDR2 as SASEGT. J gave up 3 bases and V 5 bases, and 5 bases lay outside the gene matches. The CDR3 has 15 residues. CDR3 nucleotide sequence: TGTGCCAGCAGTTGGACAGGGGGCCGGGACACTGAAGCTTTCTTT. Translated: CASSWTGGRDTEAFF.

The rearrangement links TRBV9 to TRBJ1-6; the D is unclear. Trimming shortened V by 10 bases and J by 9 bases, and 20 bases separated the two germline ends. CDR3 length: 14 residues. CDR1 and CDR2 from the germline V gene are SGDLS and YYNGEE. CDR3 DNA: TGTGCCCAGCAGATCAACCCTAGAGGTTCACCCCTCCACTTT. Its protein product is CAQQINPRGSPLHF.

This chain links TRBV6-5 with TRBJ1-6, with D perhaps matching TRBD1 (6 bases). The germline CDR1 and CDR2 sequences are MNHEY and SVGAGI. The V and J ends lost 8 bases and 9 bases respectively, with 20 bases between them. This CDR3 comprises 15 residues. The CDR3 DNA is TGTGCCAGCTTGGGATCATTACAGGGCGGTTCACCCCTCCACTTT. Protein product: CASLGSLQGGSPLHF.

This chain links TRBV5-5 with TRBJ1-2; 8 bases map to TRBD1. In germline, CDR1 is SGHKS, CDR2 YYEKEE (reference sequence). The CDR3 sequence is 15 residues long. The V gene end was trimmed by 2 bases and the J gene end by 7 bases; junction bases not matched to a gene: 10. The CDR3 DNA is TGTGCCAGCAGCTTCCACAGGACAGGGTGGGGTGGCTACACCTTC. Its translation is CASSFHRTGWGGYTF.

This clone was seen only a few times. The chain links TRBV6-1 to TRBJ2-5; 7 positions match TRBD1. With 3 bases clipped from V and 5 bases from J, the junction kept 21 bases outside the gene matches. Germline CDR1 reads MNHNS; CDR2 reads SASEGT. This CDR3 has 19 amino acids. CDR3 loop: CASSDIGQEISPLRETQYF. CDR3 coding DNA: TGTGCCAGCAGTGATATAGGACAGGAAATTTCCCCCTTACGGGAGACCCAGTACTTC.

V and J are TRBV4-1 and TRBJ2-5, with a possible D match to TRBD1 (7 bases). V was trimmed by 2 bases and J by 3 bases, leaving 22 bases between them. The V gene's germline CDR1 is MGHRA and CDR2 YSYEKL. This CDR3 has 18 residues. CDR3 protein: CASSQRPGAGQRKETQYF. The CDR3 DNA reads TGCGCCAGCAGCCAAAGGCCGGGGGCGGGACAGCGAAAAGAGACCCAGTACTTC.

The chain combines TRBV9 with TRBJ2-3; a weak D match, TRBD1 (6 bases). Germline CDR1 is SGDLS and CDR2 is YYNGEE. Trimming shortened V by 0 bases and J by 2 bases, and 16 bases separated the two germline ends. The CDR3 spans 17 residues. CDR3 loop: CASSVDLTGYHTDTQYF. Here the CDR3 DNA reads TGTGCCAGCAGCGTAGACCTCACAGGGTACCACACAGATACGCAGTATTTT.